This T cell receptor (beta chain) was obtained from a study of Ad26.COV2.S vaccination and SARS-CoV-2 variants (dated by TCRdb to 2020 to 2022). At the level of the whole study: Vaccine-arm donors came from COV1001, a multicentre, randomized, double-blind, placebo-controlled phase I-IIa trial of Ad26.COV2.S in healthy adults. A total of roughly 32 samples were included in the TCR-sequenced set, comprising around 20 Ad26.COV2.S vaccine recipients, 5 placebo recipients and 8 SARS-CoV-2 convalescent individuals. Throughout the experiments and outcome assessment, investigators stayed blinded to trial group allocation. Participants in the trial were split at random into five groups of five each, receiving low-dose or high-dose Ad26.COV2.S once or twice, or else placebo on both occasions. Ad26.COV2.S was given intramuscularly at 5x10^10 or 1x10^11 viral particles, as a single shot or as two shots 56 days apart. Sequencing of the TCRbeta repertoire served to evaluate the specificity and breadth of SARS-CoV-2-reactive T cell receptors following Ad26.COV2.S vaccination. Broad study findings and their caveats: Non-spike TCR breadth was comparable between vaccine and placebo recipients, consistent with the vaccine containing only spike. Higher spike-specific TCR breadth was observed in Ad26.COV2.S recipients than in placebo recipients (P = 0.0014). The authors noted that total T cell responses may have been underestimated by the TCR breadth and depth analyses. The study lacked the statistical power to compare responses across vaccine doses or regimens. After vaccination, spike-specific CD8+ and CD4+ T cell responses were reported to show substantial breadth.

Trimming removed 1 base from V and 6 bases from J, leaving 15 bases between the germline ends. Via the germline V gene, CDR1 is SGHNT and CDR2 YENEEA. From the cysteine up to the phenylalanine, the CDR3 has a length of 16 residues. The sequence is cut down to CDR3 DNA, 48 bases in frame from base 1. In regard to this clone: Its antigen is currently not known. Nothing much larger sits one base from this clone, and base qualities are not available.

The immunoSEQ Assay was the method used to sequence TCRbeta CDR3 regions. After extraction, genomic DNA underwent amplification by bias-controlled multiplex PCR, followed by high-throughput sequencing. The paper's data handling went like this. To quantify the absolute abundance of each unique TCRbeta CDR3 region, sequences were collapsed and filtered. Usable DNA was measured by amplifying reference genes present in all nucleated cells, and TCRbeta template counts were normalized to that usable DNA to estimate T cell fraction. Repertoire TCRs were annotated as SARS-CoV-2-specific when V gene, CDR3 amino acid sequence and J gene were exactly matched to a known reactive TCR set. The reference SARS-CoV-2 TCR set came from MIRA and was filtered for enrichment in COVID-19-positive ImmuneCODE repertoires, removing public or cross-reactive TCRs. Drawing on the MIRA antigens, annotated TCRs were analysed further at the level of specific ORF or position within ORF. Breadth was defined as the number of annotated unique rearrangements divided by the total number of unique productive rearrangements, and depth was defined as the summed frequency of the annotated unique rearrangements. Group comparisons of TCR breadth used two-sided Wilcoxon rank-sum tests. In TCRdb, the immuneACCESS table is reduced to in-frame sequences with V and J assigned. These tables do not hold every clone; where another copy was compared, an unresolved V gene accounts for under half, and the others remain unexplained. D and trimming were read from the DNA, whereas the V and J calls and clone size are those reported in that table. This sample gives roughly 320,000 clones in total; 86% of them show up just once. Of the sample, 1.5% to 2.5% is held by the ten largest clones.

The sample's treatment or condition, from its label and the paper: around 19 received Ad26.COV2.S at low or high dose, single or two shots; several received placebo; per-sample allocation not given. Repertoires of vaccine and placebo recipients were sequenced from samples taken on day 63 after the first injection. Cohort 1b enrolled some 25 adults aged 18-55 years at a single site in Boston, USA, between 29 July and 7 August 2020. As a vaccine, Ad26.COV2.S was a replication-incompetent adenovirus type 26 vector that expressed a prefusion-stabilized SARS-CoV-2 spike protein derived from the original Wuhan strain.

The sequence was obtained from a person aged 18-65 years who received the Ad26.COV2.S COVID-19 vaccine or a placebo. The material sequenced was peripheral blood, taken in a trial of Ad26.COV2.S vaccine versus placebo. This receptor chain uses TRBV11-3 and TRBJ2-2, and possibly TRBD2, on 5 matching bases. The DNA is TGTGCCAGCAGCTTAGGATTAGGCAAAGCGGCCGGGGAGCTGTTTTTT. It encodes CASSLGLGKAAGELFF.